This entry concerns a single T cell receptor (beta chain). This entry is derived from a study of blood T cell repertoires in COVID-19. Original handling: How many nucleated cells were present was estimated from reference gene primer amplification. Some clones are missing from TCRdb's copy, which holds only in-frame ones; the method was immunoSEQ multiplex PCR. For V, J and clone size, that table is used; D and trimming come from the DNA. Of 240,000 or so clones in the sample, about 82% are singletons; the top ten hold 10% to 15%. Looked up from germline, CDR1 is SNHLY and CDR2 is FYNNEI. Trimming pared 7 bases from V and 3 bases from J, leaving 16 bases between. The CDR3 is made up of 15 amino acids.

The clonotype comes from a man older than 75 with acute or convalescent COVID-19. The sample taken for sequencing was peripheral blood. The V and J genes are TRBV2 and TRBJ1-5, with D hard to call. The CDR3 spells CASKTSGGNNQPQHF. The CDR3 DNA reads TGTGCCAGCAAGACTAGTGGTGGAAACAATCAGCCCCAGCATTTT. Based on the CDR3 plus reference TRBV2 and TRBJ1-5, the full variable domain is EPEVTQTPSHQVTQMGQEVILRCVPISNHLYFYWYRQILGQKVEFLVSFYNNEISEKSEIFDDQFSVERPDGSNFTLKIRSTKLEDSAMYFCASKTSGGNNQPQHFGDGTRLSIL.